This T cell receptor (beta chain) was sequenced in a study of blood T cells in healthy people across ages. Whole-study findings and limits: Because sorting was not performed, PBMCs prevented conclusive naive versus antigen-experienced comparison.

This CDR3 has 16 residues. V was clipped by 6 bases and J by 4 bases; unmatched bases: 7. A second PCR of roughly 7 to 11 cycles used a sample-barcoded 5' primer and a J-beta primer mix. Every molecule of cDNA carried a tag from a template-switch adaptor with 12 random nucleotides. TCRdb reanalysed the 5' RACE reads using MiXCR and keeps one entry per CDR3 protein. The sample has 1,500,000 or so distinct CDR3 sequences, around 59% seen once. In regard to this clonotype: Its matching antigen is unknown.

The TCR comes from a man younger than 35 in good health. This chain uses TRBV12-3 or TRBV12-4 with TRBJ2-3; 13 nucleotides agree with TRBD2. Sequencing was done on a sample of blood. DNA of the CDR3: TGTGCCAGCAGCCGGACTAGCGGGAGCTTGGCAGATACGCAGTATTTT. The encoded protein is CASSRTSGSLADTQYF.